This T cell receptor beta chain derives from a study of cytotoxic CD8 clonotypes in ibrutinib-treated CLL. The CDR3 contains 15 residues. Trimming cost V 3 bases and J 0 bases, with 13 bases left between them. CDR1 is SGHRS, CDR2 YFSETQ, per germline. Profiling relied on immunoSEQ multiplex PCR, and the TCRdb table lists in-frame clones only, not all of them. Seen here are some 300,000 clones, about 77% observed once, and the top ten hold 6.5% to 8.5%. This TCR was sampled from a human donor with chronic lymphocytic leukemia. Sequencing used PBMCs, obtained before ibrutinib treatment. V is TRBV5-1 and J is TRBJ2-7, with D unclear. DNA of the CDR3: TGCGCCAGCAGCTCGGACGGAACGGCCTCCTACGAGCAGTACTTC. It is translated as CASSSDGTASYEQYF.